This T cell receptor beta chain appears in the sequencing data of a study of early T cells in non-severe SARS-CoV-2 infection. Study context: The study sequenced bulk RNA from unsorted whole blood, with chains unpaired.

Unique molecular identifiers were affixed to single, distinct cDNA molecules. TCRdb used MiXCR to reprocess the 5' RACE reads, holding one entry per CDR3 protein. Of approximately 71,000 distinct CDR3 sequences listed, around 15% are singletons. Germline CDR1 is SGHAT and CDR2 is FQNNGV. Trimming cost V 7 bases and J 5 bases; bases outside gene matches: 11. CDR3 length equals 15 residues. Study-level findings and limits: Sequences matched to VDJdb favored anti-spike CD8 responses, while private and CD4 specificities were missed.

A remark on this clonotype: Its antigen is currently unknown.

Specimen: whole blood. The TCR comes from an adult who was a healthcare worker with PCR-confirmed SARS-CoV-2 infection or an uninfected control (not recorded which). The V call is TRBV11-2, the J call TRBJ2-3; 8 bases agree with TRBD2. The CDR3, as DNA: TGTGCCAGCAACAACCCTCCCGGGGGGGTAGATACGCAGTATTTT. Its translation: CASNNPPGGVDTQYF. The variable domain in full, completed from reference TRBV11-2 and TRBJ2-3, reads EAGVAQSPRYKIIEKRQSVAFWCNPISGHATLYWYQQILGQGPKLLIQFQNNGVVDDSQLPKDRFSAERLKGVDSTLKIQPAKLEDSAVYLCASNNPPGGVDTQYFGPGTRLTVL.